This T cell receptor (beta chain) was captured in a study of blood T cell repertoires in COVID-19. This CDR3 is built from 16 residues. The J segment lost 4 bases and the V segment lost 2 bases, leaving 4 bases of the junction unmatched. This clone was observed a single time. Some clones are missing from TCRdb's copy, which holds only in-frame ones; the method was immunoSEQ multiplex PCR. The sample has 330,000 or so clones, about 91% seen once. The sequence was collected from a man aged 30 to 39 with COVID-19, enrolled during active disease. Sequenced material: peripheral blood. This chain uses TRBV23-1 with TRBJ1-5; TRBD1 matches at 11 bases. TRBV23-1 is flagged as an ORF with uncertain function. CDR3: CASSQGTGGYNQPQHF. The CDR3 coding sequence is TGCGCCAGCAGTCAAGGGACAGGGGGGTATAATCAGCCCCAGCATTTT.